This passage covers 5 T cell receptor beta chains from one sample sequenced in a study of blood T cell repertoires in COVID-19. The assay was immunoSEQ multiplex PCR, and TCRdb's table has in-frame clones only and misses some. The data hold 200,000 to 300,000 clones, with approximately 85% observed a single time. Sequenced: peripheral blood. These receptors were taken from a woman in her sixties with active or convalescent COVID-19.

The J gene is TRBJ1-2, the V gene TRBV30; TRBD1 matches 8 bases. Trimming cost V 1 base and J 8 bases; bases outside gene matches: 9. Germline CDR1 and CDR2: GTSNPN and SVGIG (reference sequence). CDR3 length equals 14 residues. In nucleotides, the CDR3 is TGTGCCTGGAGTGGAGGCCAGGGGGCTTGGGGCTACACCTTC. Its protein product is CAWSGGQGAWGYTF.

This chain connects TRBV3-1 (or the pseudogene TRBV3-2) to TRBJ1-2; 8 bases are a match to TRBD1. With 1 base clipped from V and 10 bases from J, the junction kept 14 bases outside the gene matches. Per the germline V gene, CDR1 is LGHDT and CDR2 is YNNKEL (reference sequence). The CDR3 sequence is 16 residues long. The CDR3 DNA sequence: TGTGCCAGCAGCCAAGTGGACAGGGTGTTCGACGGCGCCTACACCTTC. It specifies CASSQVDRVFDGAYTF.

The chain employs TRBV2 and TRBJ1-1; 7 bases agree with TRBD1. The CDR3 extends over 16 amino acids. V dropped 1 base and J dropped 2; count of bases not matched to a gene: 7. From germline, CDR1 is SNHLY and CDR2 FYNNEI. CDR3 region: CASSEGRGQVNTEAFF. The CDR3 region has the DNA TGTGCCAGCAGTGAAGGGAGAGGACAGGTTAACACTGAAGCTTTCTTT.

CDR3 bases: TGTGCCAGCAGCGAACCGGGACAGGGGACCCTAGCTAATTCACCCCTCCACTTT. Encoded protein: CASSEPGQGTLANSPLHF. This chain links TRBV7-9 with TRBJ1-6, with 10 bases identical to TRBD1. V was clipped by 5 bases and J by 6 bases; unmatched bases: 13. CDR3 length: 18 amino acids. Germline CDR1 and CDR2: SEHNR and FQNEAQ (reference sequence).

V gene TRBV4-3 combines with J gene TRBJ2-3, with TRBD2 matching over 12 bases. V dropped 5 bases and J dropped 6; count of bases not matched to a gene: 9. Germline V CDR1 and CDR2: LGHNA, YSLEER. CDR3 size: 16 residues. The CDR3 DNA reads as TGCGCCAGCAGCACGCAGACTAGCGGGGGCCCGGATACGCAGTATTTT. Amino acids: CASSTQTSGGPDTQYF.